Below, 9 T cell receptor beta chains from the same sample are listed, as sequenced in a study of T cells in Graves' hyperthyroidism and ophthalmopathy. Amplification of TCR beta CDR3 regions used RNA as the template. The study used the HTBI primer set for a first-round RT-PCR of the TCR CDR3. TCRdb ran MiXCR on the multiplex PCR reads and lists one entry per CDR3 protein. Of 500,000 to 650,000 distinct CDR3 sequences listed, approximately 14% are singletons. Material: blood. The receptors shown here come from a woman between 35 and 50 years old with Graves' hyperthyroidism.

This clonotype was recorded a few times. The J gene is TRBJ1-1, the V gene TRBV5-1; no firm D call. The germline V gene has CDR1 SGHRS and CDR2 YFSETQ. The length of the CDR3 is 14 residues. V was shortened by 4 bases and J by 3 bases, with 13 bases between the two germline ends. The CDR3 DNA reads TGCGCCAGCAGCGCACCGGGAGCATACACTGAAGCTTTCTTT. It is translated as CASSAPGAYTEAFF.

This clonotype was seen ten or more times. The CDR3 coding sequence is TGTGCCAGCAGGGAAAGGGACTGGGGGTTTGTCGAGCAGTTCTTC. Translated: CASRERDWGFVEQFF. The rearrangement uses TRBV2 and TRBJ2-1; weak D call: TRBD2 (6 bases). Germline CDR1 SNHLY, CDR2 FYNNEI. CDR3 length: 15 amino acids. Trimming took 6 bases from V and 10 from J, leaving 22 bases between them.

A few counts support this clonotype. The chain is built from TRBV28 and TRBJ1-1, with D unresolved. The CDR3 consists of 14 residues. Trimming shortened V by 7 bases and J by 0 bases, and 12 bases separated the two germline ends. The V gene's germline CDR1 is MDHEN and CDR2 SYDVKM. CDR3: CASNPGQVNTEAFF. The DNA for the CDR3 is TGTGCCAGCAACCCTGGGCAGGTGAACACTGAAGCTTTCTTT.

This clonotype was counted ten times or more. This CDR3 is CNGWRVGTEAFF. CDR3 coding DNA: TGCAATGGTTGGAGGGTAGGCACTGAAGCTTTCTTT. V is TRBV20-1 and J is TRBJ1-1; D call uncertain. The CDR3 is made up of 12 amino acids. The germline V gene has CDR1 DFQATT and CDR2 SNEGSKA (reference sequence).

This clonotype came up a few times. CDR3 DNA: TGTGCCAGCAGCCAGAACAGGGGTTATTCACCCCTCCACTTT. Translated, it gives CASSQNRGYSPLHF. This chain uses TRBV11-2 with TRBJ1-6; TRBD1 matches 7 bases. The J segment lost 8 bases and the V segment lost 5 bases, leaving 6 bases of the junction unmatched. Germline V lookup: CDR1 SGHAT, CDR2 FQNNGV. CDR3 length: 14 amino acids. The whole variable domain, remainder taken from reference TRBV11-2 and TRBJ1-6, is EAGVAQSPRYKIIEKRQSVAFWCNPISGHATLYWYQQILGQGPKLLIQFQNNGVVDDSQLPKDRFSAERLKGVDSTLKIQPAKLEDSAVYLCASSQNRGYSPLHFGNGTRLTVT.

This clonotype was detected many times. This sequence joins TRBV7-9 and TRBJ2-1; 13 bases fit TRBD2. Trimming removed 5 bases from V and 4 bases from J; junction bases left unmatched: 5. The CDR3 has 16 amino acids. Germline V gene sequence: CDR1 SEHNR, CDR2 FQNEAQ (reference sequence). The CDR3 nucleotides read TGTGCCAGCAGCCCCACTAGCGGGAGGGTGTACAATGAGCAGTTCTTC. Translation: CASSPTSGRVYNEQFF.

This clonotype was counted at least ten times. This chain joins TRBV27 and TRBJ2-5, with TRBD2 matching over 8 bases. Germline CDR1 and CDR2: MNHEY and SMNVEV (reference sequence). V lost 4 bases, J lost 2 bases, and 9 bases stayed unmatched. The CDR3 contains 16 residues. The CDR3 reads CASSSIGTRSQETQYF. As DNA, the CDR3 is TGTGCCAGCAGTTCCATCGGGACTAGATCGCAAGAGACCCAGTACTTC.

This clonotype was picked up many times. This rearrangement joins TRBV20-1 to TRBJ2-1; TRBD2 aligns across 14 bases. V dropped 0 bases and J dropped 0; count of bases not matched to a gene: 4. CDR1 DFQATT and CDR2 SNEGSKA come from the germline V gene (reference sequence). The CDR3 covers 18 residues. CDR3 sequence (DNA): TGCAGTGCTAGAGATCGACTAGCGGGAGGGAGCTCCTACAATGAGCAGTTCTTC. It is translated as CSARDRLAGGSSYNEQFF.

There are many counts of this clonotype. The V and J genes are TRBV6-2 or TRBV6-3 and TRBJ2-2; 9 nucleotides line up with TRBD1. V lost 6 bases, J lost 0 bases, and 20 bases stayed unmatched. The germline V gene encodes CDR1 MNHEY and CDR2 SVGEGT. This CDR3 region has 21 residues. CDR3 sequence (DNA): TGTGCCAGCAGCTATTGGGGCAGCCGGGACAGGGCCGTCCCGAACACCGGGGAGCTGTTTTTT. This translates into CASSYWGSRDRAVPNTGELFF.